This is a list of T cell receptor beta chains from one sample in a study of glioma-infiltrating T cells after dendritic cell vaccination. Only in-frame clones appear in the TCRdb table, and some are missing; sequencing was by immunoSEQ multiplex PCR. The sample has about 76,000 clones; around nine tenths are singletons. Sequencing was performed on blood, taken after dendritic cell vaccination. These receptors were obtained from a human donor with glioblastoma. Each CDR3 is given with its conserved first and last residue. D genes are given only for firm matches. Expanded clones are given a class, and other clones once, few, many or no size at all.

D	J	size	V	CDR3	DNA
TRBD2	TRBJ2-7	-	TRBV5-4	CASSARSGRPYEQYF	TGTGCCAGCAGCGCGAGGAGCGGGAGGCCCTACGAGCAGTACTTC
TRBD2	TRBJ2-7	once	TRBV5-4	CASSWAGTRVYEQYF	TGTGCCAGCAGCTGGGCCGGGACTAGAGTATACGAGCAGTACTTC
-	TRBJ1-6	-	TRBV18	CASRVDGNNSPLHF	TGTGCCAGCCGGGTAGACGGTAATAATTCACCCCTCCACTTT
TRBD1	TRBJ2-7	-	TRBV5-1	CASSLVGGGYEQYF	TGCGCCAGCAGCTTGGTAGGGGGCGGTTACGAGCAGTACTTC
TRBD1	TRBJ2-7	-	TRBV5-1	CASFPGGTVYEQYF	TGCGCCAGCTTTCCAGGGGGAACGGTCTACGAGCAGTACTTC
TRBD2	TRBJ2-7	-	TRBV6-5	CASRVGLALSYEQYF	TGTGCCAGCAGAGTCGGACTAGCCCTCTCCTACGAGCAGTACTTC
-	TRBJ1-3	-	TRBV19	CASSLWGENTIYF	TGTGCCAGTAGTTTGTGGGGGGAAAACACCATATATTTT
-	TRBJ1-2	-	TRBV5-1	CASSEDTQYGYTF	TGCGCCAGCAGCGAGGACACCCAGTATGGCTACACCTTC
TRBD1	TRBJ2-6	-	TRBV5-6	CASSRTGVGANVLTF	TGTGCCAGCAGCCGGACAGGGGTTGGGGCCAACGTCCTGACTTTC
TRBD1	TRBJ2-2	-	TRBV7-9	CASRNRDRGDTGELFF	TGTGCCAGCAGGAACCGGGACAGGGGGGACACCGGGGAGCTGTTTTTT
-	TRBJ1-2	-	TRBV19	CASSIAILDHYGYTF	TGTGCCAGTAGTATAGCTATCCTCGATCACTATGGCTACACCTTC
-	TRBJ2-1	-	TRBV30	CARSGQINEQFF	TGTGCCCGGTCCGGACAGATCAATGAGCAGTTCTTC
TRBD1	TRBJ1-2	once	TRBV6-5	CASSGPRTGDYGYTF	TGTGCCAGCAGTGGCCCCCGGACAGGGGACTATGGCTACACCTTC
-	TRBJ1-2	-	TRBV9	CASSRGSNYGYTF	TGTGCCAGCAGCCGTGGTAGTAACTATGGCTACACCTTC